The rows below give T cell receptor beta chains drawn from one sample of a study of blood T cell repertoires in COVID-19. The protocol was immunoSEQ multiplex PCR, while the TCRdb copy is restricted to in-frame clones and leaves out a portion. This sample yields about 300,000 clones, of which around 91% are seen a single time; around 4.5% belongs to the top ten. The material sequenced was PBMCs or T cells enriched from blood (not recorded which). These receptors were taken from a woman aged 18-29 years with acute COVID-19. Each CDR3 is given with its conserved first and last residue.

TRBJ1-2 TRBV23-1 CASPRGVLANYGYTF
TRBJ1-1 TRBV29-1 CSVLRGNTEAFF
TRBJ1-1 TRBV28 CASNEDTEAFF
TRBJ2-1 TRBV3-1/TRBV3-2 CASSQASGAYNEQFF
TRBJ2-1 TRBV10-3 CAISRLQGLDNEQFF
TRBJ2-5 TRBV6-1 CASSDGLAVQETQYF
TRBJ2-1 TRBV19 CASVAGGPRGEQFF
TRBJ1-6 TRBV27 CASSLEHYNSPLHF
TRBJ2-3 TRBV6-5 CASSLLAGRTDTQYF
TRBJ2-5 TRBV11-3 CASSLGIGQGLRETQYF
TRBJ1-5 TRBV12-3/TRBV12-4 CASQRDRNQPQHF
TRBJ2-3 TRBV5-1 CASSSRDRGLDTQYF
TRBJ1-1 TRBV5-1 CASSLTGVATEAFF
TRBJ1-3 TRBV3-1/TRBV3-2 CASSHDGGSGNTIYF
TRBJ2-7 TRBV6-1 CASSEGPYEQYF
TRBJ1-2 TRBV27 CASSFTGGLNYGYTF
TRBJ2-2 TRBV5-1 CASSQGANTGELFF
TRBJ2-3 TRBV18 CASSLGAGGTDTQYF
TRBJ2-1 TRBV11-3 CASSPRQGYNEQFF
TRBJ2-3 TRBV4-2 CASSQGGLAGGLARTDTQYF
TRBJ2-7 TRBV2 CASSGLAGYEQYF
TRBJ2-1 TRBV13 CASSSRQLVNEQFF
TRBJ2-3 TRBV7-2 CASSPQGSDTQYF
TRBJ2-2 TRBV12-2 CASRLVSRFPLAGLKDTGELFF
TRBJ2-1 TRBV7-3 CASSPGTSRSSYNEQFF
TRBJ2-1 TRBV3-1/TRBV3-2 CASSQGRWLAGVDEQFF
TRBJ1-5 TRBV20-1 CSASDTTRLYF
TRBJ1-1 TRBV6-5 CASPGQGNTEAFF